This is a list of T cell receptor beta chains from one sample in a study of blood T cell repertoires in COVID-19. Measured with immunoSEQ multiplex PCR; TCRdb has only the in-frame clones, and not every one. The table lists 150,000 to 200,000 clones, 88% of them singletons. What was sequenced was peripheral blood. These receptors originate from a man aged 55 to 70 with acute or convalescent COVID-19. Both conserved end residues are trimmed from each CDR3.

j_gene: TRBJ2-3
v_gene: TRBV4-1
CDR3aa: ASSQDGITQY

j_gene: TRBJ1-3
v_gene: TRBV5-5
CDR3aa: ASSLDGDSGNTIY

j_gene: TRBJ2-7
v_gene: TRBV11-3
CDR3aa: ASSLPRLAGGQEQY

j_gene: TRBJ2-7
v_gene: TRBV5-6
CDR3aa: ASSLRGYSYEQY

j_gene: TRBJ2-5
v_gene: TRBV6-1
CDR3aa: ASSEVGGRGETQY

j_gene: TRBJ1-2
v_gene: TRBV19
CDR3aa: ASSIREDGYT

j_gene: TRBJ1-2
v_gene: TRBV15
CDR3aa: ATSRGGGPYGYT

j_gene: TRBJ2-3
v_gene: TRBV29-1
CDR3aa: SVGQGGTDTQY

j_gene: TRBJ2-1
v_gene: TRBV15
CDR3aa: ATSRGGLALGNEQF

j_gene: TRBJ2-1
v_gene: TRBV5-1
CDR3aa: ASSPLAGGTNEQF

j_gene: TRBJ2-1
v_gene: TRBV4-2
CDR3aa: ASSLQSSGGLSYNEQF

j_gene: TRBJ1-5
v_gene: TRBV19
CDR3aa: ASSPGLNSNQPQH

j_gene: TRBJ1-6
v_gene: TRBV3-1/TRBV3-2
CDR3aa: ASSQGWGHFNSPLH

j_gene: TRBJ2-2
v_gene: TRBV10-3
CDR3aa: ATRTSGAQKSGGELF

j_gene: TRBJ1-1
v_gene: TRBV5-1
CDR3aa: ASSPGQLRNTEAF

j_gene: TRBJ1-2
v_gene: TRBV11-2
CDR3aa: ASSLDQQDGGYT

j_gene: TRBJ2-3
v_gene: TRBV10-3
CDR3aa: ATLAGVIDTQY

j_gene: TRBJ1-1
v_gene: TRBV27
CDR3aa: ASSPYTVNTEAF

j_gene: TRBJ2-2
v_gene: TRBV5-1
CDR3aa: ASSRQGKSPGELF

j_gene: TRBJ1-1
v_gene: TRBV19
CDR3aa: ARTDRAAEAF

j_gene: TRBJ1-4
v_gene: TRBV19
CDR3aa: ASSRPLTGDREKLF

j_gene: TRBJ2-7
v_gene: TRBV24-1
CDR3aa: ATSVGGNNEQY

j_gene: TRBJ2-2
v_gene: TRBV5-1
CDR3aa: ASSFRTSGGTGELF

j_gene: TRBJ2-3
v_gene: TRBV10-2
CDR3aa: ASSGLGRDTQY

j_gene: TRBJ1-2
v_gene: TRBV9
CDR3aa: ASSPRTGRGYGYT

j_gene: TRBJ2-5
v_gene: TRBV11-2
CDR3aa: ASSLGRLPEETQY

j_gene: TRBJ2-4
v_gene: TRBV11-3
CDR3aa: ASSRDRGAKNIQY

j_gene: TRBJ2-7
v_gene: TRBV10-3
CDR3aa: AISRGDSNYEQY

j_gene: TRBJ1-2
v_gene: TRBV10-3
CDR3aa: AISESGGLTYGYT

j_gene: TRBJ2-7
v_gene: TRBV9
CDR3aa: ASSPRTVLEEQY

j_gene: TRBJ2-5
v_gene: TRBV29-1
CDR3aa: SVVGQQETQY

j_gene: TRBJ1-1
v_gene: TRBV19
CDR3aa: ASSIPGAEAF

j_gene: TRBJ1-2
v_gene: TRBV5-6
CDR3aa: ASSENPSGAVGYT

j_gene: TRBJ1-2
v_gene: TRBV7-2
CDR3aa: ASSKDRNYGYT

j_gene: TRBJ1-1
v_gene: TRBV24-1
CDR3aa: ATSDRGGTNTEAF

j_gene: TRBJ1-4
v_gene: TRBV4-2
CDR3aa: ASSQDIRDSLLKLF

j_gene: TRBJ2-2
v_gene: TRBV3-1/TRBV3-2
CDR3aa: ASSQELAGLTGELF

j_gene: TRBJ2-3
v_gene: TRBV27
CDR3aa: ASRPTEGQGGADTQY

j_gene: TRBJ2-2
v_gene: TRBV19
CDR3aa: ASSIETGEDTGELF

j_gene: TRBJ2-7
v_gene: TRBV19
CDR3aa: ASSRRDRDYEQY

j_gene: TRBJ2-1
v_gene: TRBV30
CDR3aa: AWSTGLGASEQF

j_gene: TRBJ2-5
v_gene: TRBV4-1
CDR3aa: ASSQDLGGAGTQY

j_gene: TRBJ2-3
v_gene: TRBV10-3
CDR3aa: AIREVVSGPQY

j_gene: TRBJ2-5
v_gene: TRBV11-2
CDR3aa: ASSFKPLETQY

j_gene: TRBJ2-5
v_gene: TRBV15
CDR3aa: ATSARDRGYQETQY

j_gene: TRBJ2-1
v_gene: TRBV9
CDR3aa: ASGEAGGYNEQF

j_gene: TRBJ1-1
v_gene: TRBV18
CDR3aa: ASSPPWGGSEAF